This is a list of T cell receptor beta chains from one sample in a study of blood T cell repertoires in COVID-19. Profiled with immunoSEQ multiplex PCR; TCRdb holds only in-frame clones, not every one. Found here are fewer than 250,000 clones, more than 75% of them singletons; the top ten hold 7% to 7.5%. Sequencing input: PBMCs or T cells enriched from blood (not recorded which). The source of these receptors is a man aged 25 to 40 in a cohort exposed to, infected with or recovered from COVID-19 (not recorded which). CDR3s include the opening cysteine and the closing phenylalanine or tryptophan. Each record gives: J gene, D gene, clone size, V gene, CDR3 protein, CDR3 DNA. D genes are given only for firm matches. A clone size is listed for some rows: how often the clone was seen (once, few, many), or a class if it is expanded.

J gene: TRBJ1-4; D gene: TRBD1; clone size: .; V gene: TRBV9; CDR3 protein: CASSVSAGTGEKLFF; CDR3 DNA: TGTGCCAGCAGCGTTTCGGCCGGGACAGGGGAAAAACTGTTTTTT
J gene: TRBJ1-3; D gene: .; clone size: .; V gene: TRBV24-1; CDR3 protein: CATSDITGSSGNTIYF; CDR3 DNA: TGTGCCACCAGTGATATTACAGGGAGCTCTGGAAACACCATATATTTT
J gene: TRBJ2-1; D gene: TRBD2; clone size: .; V gene: TRBV3-1/TRBV3-2; CDR3 protein: CASSQGPSGNSYNEQFF; CDR3 DNA: TGTGCCAGCAGCCAAGGACCCAGCGGGAACTCCTACAATGAGCAGTTCTTC
J gene: TRBJ2-7; D gene: TRBD2; clone size: .; V gene: TRBV27; CDR3 protein: CASSWEAGGAYEQYF; CDR3 DNA: TGTGCCAGCAGCTGGGAGGCGGGGGGAGCGTACGAGCAGTACTTC
J gene: TRBJ2-7; D gene: .; clone size: few; V gene: TRBV19; CDR3 protein: CASSGGQPSYEQYF; CDR3 DNA: TGTGCCAGTAGTGGAGGACAGCCCTCCTACGAGCAGTACTTC
J gene: TRBJ2-3; D gene: .; clone size: .; V gene: TRBV7-3; CDR3 protein: CASSAGDTQYF; CDR3 DNA: TGTGCCAGCAGCGCGGGGGATACGCAGTATTTT
J gene: TRBJ2-1; D gene: .; clone size: .; V gene: TRBV29-1; CDR3 protein: CSVVLRGYNEQFF; CDR3 DNA: TGCAGCGTTGTCCTCAGGGGATACAATGAGCAGTTCTTC
J gene: TRBJ2-7; D gene: .; clone size: .; V gene: TRBV6-1; CDR3 protein: CASSELEGRLAPYEQYF; CDR3 DNA: TGTGCCAGCAGTGAACTTGAAGGGAGGCTAGCACCCTACGAGCAGTACTTC
J gene: TRBJ2-4; D gene: TRBD1; clone size: once; V gene: TRBV9; CDR3 protein: CASSVDTGGSKNIQYF; CDR3 DNA: TGTGCCAGCAGCGTAGATACAGGGGGATCTAAAAACATTCAGTACTTC
J gene: TRBJ2-7; D gene: .; clone size: .; V gene: TRBV28; CDR3 protein: CASSSPDSYEQYF; CDR3 DNA: TGTGCCAGCAGTTCACCCGACAGCTACGAGCAGTACTTC
J gene: TRBJ2-7; D gene: TRBD2; clone size: .; V gene: TRBV13; CDR3 protein: CASRPAGTSGLITYEQYF; CDR3 DNA: TGTGCCAGCAGACCCGCCGGGACTAGCGGGCTCATAACCTACGAGCAGTACTTC
J gene: TRBJ2-1; D gene: TRBD2; clone size: .; V gene: TRBV2; CDR3 protein: CASSTLLAGENDEQFF; CDR3 DNA: TGTGCCAGCAGTACCTTACTAGCGGGAGAAAACGATGAGCAGTTCTTC
J gene: TRBJ2-1; D gene: TRBD1; clone size: few; V gene: TRBV2; CDR3 protein: CASPPTPGGTTYNEQFF; CDR3 DNA: TGTGCCAGCCCTCCGACCCCAGGGGGCACTACGTACAATGAGCAGTTCTTC
J gene: TRBJ2-1; D gene: TRBD1; clone size: .; V gene: TRBV27; CDR3 protein: CASRDWRTGGDEQFF; CDR3 DNA: TGTGCCAGCAGGGACTGGAGGACAGGGGGTGATGAGCAGTTCTTC
J gene: TRBJ2-1; D gene: .; clone size: once; V gene: TRBV11-3; CDR3 protein: CASSLGVNEQFF; CDR3 DNA: TGTGCCAGCAGCTTAGGAGTTAATGAGCAGTTCTTC
J gene: TRBJ2-7; D gene: .; clone size: .; V gene: TRBV6-5; CDR3 protein: CASSYSGLAYEQYF; CDR3 DNA: TGTGCCAGCAGTTATTCAGGGCTCGCCTACGAGCAGTACTTC
J gene: TRBJ1-1; D gene: TRBD1; clone size: .; V gene: TRBV24-1; CDR3 protein: CATSGGSGGTEAFF; CDR3 DNA: TGTGCCACCAGTGGAGGCTCAGGGGGCACTGAAGCTTTCTTT
J gene: TRBJ1-1; D gene: TRBD1; clone size: .; V gene: TRBV28; CDR3 protein: CASSRRGRQFPEAFF; CDR3 DNA: TGTGCCAGCAGTCGAAGGGGGCGCCAATTCCCTGAAGCTTTCTTT
J gene: TRBJ2-2; D gene: .; clone size: .; V gene: TRBV7-3; CDR3 protein: CASSPAGSGELFF; CDR3 DNA: TGTGCCAGCAGCCCCGCCGGTTCCGGGGAGCTGTTTTTT
J gene: TRBJ2-7; D gene: TRBD1; clone size: few; V gene: TRBV7-9; CDR3 protein: CASSLALGTEYAYEQYF; CDR3 DNA: TGTGCCAGCAGCTTAGCGCTCGGGACAGAGTACGCCTACGAGCAGTACTTC
J gene: TRBJ1-2; D gene: .; clone size: .; V gene: TRBV27; CDR3 protein: CASSLGGSGYGYTF; CDR3 DNA: TGTGCCAGCAGTTTAGGAGGGAGTGGCTATGGCTACACCTTC
J gene: TRBJ2-3; D gene: .; clone size: .; V gene: TRBV7-3; CDR3 protein: CASSPGWGVTDTQYF; CDR3 DNA: TGTGCCAGCAGCCCCGGTTGGGGGGTCACAGATACGCAGTATTTT
J gene: TRBJ1-2; D gene: .; clone size: .; V gene: TRBV5-4; CDR3 protein: CASSGEGLLLGYTF; CDR3 DNA: TGTGCCAGCAGCGGGGAGGGACTGCTTTTGGGCTACACCTTC
J gene: TRBJ2-7; D gene: .; clone size: .; V gene: TRBV5-1; CDR3 protein: CASSLDKTKQYF; CDR3 DNA: TGCGCCAGCAGCTTGGACAAGACTAAGCAGTACTTC